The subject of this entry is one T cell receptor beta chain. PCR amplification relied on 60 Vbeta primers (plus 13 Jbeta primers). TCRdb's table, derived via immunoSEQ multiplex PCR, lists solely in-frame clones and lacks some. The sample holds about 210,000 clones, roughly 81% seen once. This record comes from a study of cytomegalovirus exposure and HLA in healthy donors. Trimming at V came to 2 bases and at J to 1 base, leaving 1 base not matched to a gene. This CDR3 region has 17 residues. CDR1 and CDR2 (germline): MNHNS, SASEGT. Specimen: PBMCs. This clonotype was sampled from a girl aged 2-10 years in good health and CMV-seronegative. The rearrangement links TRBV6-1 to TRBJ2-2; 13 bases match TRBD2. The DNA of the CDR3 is TGTGCCAGCAGTGAAAGGACTAGCGGGGGGAACACCGGGGAGCTGTTTTTT. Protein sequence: CASSERTSGGNTGELFF.